The subject of this entry is one T cell receptor beta chain. Its target is not known. The sample belongs to a study of blood T cells in healthy people across ages. In the study overall: The capture of about one barcoded beta molecule per two T cells was achieved by template switching.

Regarding the study as a whole: Diversity estimates from one million T cells were considered underestimates.

Trimming pared 3 bases from V and 6 bases from J, leaving 9 bases between. The CDR3 length is 12 residues. CDR1 is DFQATT and CDR2 is SNEGSKA in the germline V gene (reference sequence). A sample-barcoded 5' primer and a J-beta primer mix were used in a second PCR of about 6 to 11 cycles. TCRdb independently ran MiXCR on the 5' RACE reads; one entry per CDR3 protein. The profile shows 1.5 million to 2 million distinct CDR3 sequences, 49% of them singletons. All donors came from Russia, were Caucasian and healthy, and spanned ages about 6 to 100. Per sample, extraction of total RNA gave at least 5 micrograms in every case.

The TCR sequence derives from a woman between 35 and 50 years old in good health. The J gene is TRBJ1-5, the V gene TRBV20-1; D is perhaps TRBD1 (5 bases). Sequencing was performed on blood. Written as DNA, the CDR3 is TGCAGTGCTAGCAGGGTGGGTCAGCCCCAGCATTTT. It is translated as CSASRVGQPQHF.